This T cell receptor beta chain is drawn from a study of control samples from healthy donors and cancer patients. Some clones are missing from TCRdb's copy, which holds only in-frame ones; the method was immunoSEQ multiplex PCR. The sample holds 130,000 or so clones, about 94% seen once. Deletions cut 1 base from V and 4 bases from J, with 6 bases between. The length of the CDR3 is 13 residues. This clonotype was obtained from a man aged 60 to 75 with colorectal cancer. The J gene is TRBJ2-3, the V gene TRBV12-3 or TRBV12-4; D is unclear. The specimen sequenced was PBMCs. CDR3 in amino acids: CASSLVESDTQYF. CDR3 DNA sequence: TGTGCCAGCAGTTTAGTGGAGTCAGATACGCAGTATTTT.